Shown below are 6 T cell receptor beta chains from a single sample sequenced in a study of Ad26.COV2.S vaccination and SARS-CoV-2 variants. Treatment here: some 19 received Ad26.COV2.S at low or high dose, single or two shots; about 5 received placebo; per-sample allocation not given. Day 63 following the first vaccine or placebo injection was when the samples were taken. Here immunoSEQ multiplex PCR was the method, and the copy in TCRdb shows in-frame clones only, minus some. Here the sample spans fewer than 400,000 clones, approximately 91% being singletons. The sequencing used peripheral blood, collected in a trial of Ad26.COV2.S vaccine versus placebo. All receptors derive from a person between 18 and 60 years old who received the Ad26.COV2.S COVID-19 vaccine or a placebo.

CDR3 DNA sequence: TGTGCCAGCAGCTTCGGCGGGTTCTCCTACAATGAGCAGTTCTTC. Protein product: CASSFGGFSYNEQFF. The gene calls are TRBV11-3 and TRBJ2-1, with TRBD2 as a possible D gene (5 bases). The CDR3 covers 15 residues. The germline gives CDR1 SGHNT, CDR2 YENEEA. V was clipped by 3 bases and J by 0 bases, with 9 bases between them.

The chain recombines TRBV5-4 with TRBJ2-7, with unresolved D. In germline, CDR1 is SGHNT, CDR2 YYREEE (reference sequence). The CDR3 spans 15 residues. The germline V and J ends were trimmed by 0 bases and 0 bases, with 10 bases remaining between them. The CDR3 nucleotides read TGTGCCAGCAGCTTGGGGGTAGGGCCCTCCTACGAGCAGTACTTC. Its translation is CASSLGVGPSYEQYF.

The chain couples TRBV6-4 to TRBJ2-1, with TRBD2 identical over 14 bases. Germline V lookup: CDR1 MRHNA, CDR2 SNTAGT. The length of the CDR3 is 15 residues. After removal of 4 bases from V and 6 bases from J, the junction contained 2 bases not matched to a gene. CDR3 protein: CASSGGLAGGNEQFF. As DNA, the CDR3 is TGTGCCAGCAGTGGTGGACTAGCGGGGGGCAATGAGCAGTTCTTC.

The chain couples TRBV7-9 to TRBJ2-2, with D tentatively TRBD1 (5 bases). Trimming took off 1 base at V and 0 bases at J, with 9 bases between the two ends. There are 16 residues in the CDR3. CDR1 is SEHNR and CDR2 is FQNEAQ in the germline V gene (reference sequence). CDR3 in amino acids: CASSLGGAPNTGELFF. CDR3 DNA sequence: TGTGCCAGCAGCTTAGGTGGGGCTCCGAACACCGGGGAGCTGTTTTTT.

The J gene is TRBJ2-2, the V gene TRBV5-4; D is undetermined. This CDR3 comprises 15 residues. V lost 0 bases and J lost 5, with 11 bases in between. Germline CDR1 and CDR2: SGHNT and YYREEE (reference sequence). CDR3 amino acids: CASSLDGIGTGELFF. CDR3 nucleotide sequence: TGTGCCAGCAGCTTGGATGGGATTGGAACCGGGGAGCTGTTTTTT.

The V and J genes are TRBV28 and TRBJ2-4; possibly TRBD1 or TRBD2 for D (6 bases each). Trimming took off 10 bases at V and 8 bases at J, with 15 bases between the two ends. The CDR3 loop spans 12 amino acids. CDR1 is MDHEN, CDR2 SYDVKM, per germline. The CDR3 DNA reads as TGTGCCATTGGAGGGCCAGGGGACATTCAGTACTTC. Amino acid sequence: CAIGGPGDIQYF.